Described below is a single T cell receptor (beta chain) sequence and its context. This clone was picked up a small number of times. The specificity of this receptor is unknown. Per-base quality was not reported, and no clone a single base away is much larger than it. On a MiSeq, deep resolution sequencing aimed for a depth between 1 in 1 million and 1 in 200,000 T cells, with each clonotype covered around 10x on average. The immunoSEQ hsTCRB Kit was used to generate the TCR beta libraries. The authors' pipeline ran thus. The data were analyzed with ImmunoSEQ Analyzer and ImmunoSEQ Data Assistant, and V, D and J gene assignments followed IMGT definitions. Clonality was computed as one minus normalized Shannon entropy of productive rearrangement frequencies, ranging from 0 to 1. Only overrepresented clonotypes making up at least 0.05% of the repertoire of each patient were included in the public clonotype analysis. Roughly 12 age-matched healthy donor repertoires from immuneACCESS were used as controls for clonality. Not all clones reach the TCRdb copy of this immuneACCESS table, which keeps in-frame sequences only. Checked studies attribute under half of the gap to unresolved V genes and leave the rest unexplained. V, J and clone size are taken as reported in that table, and D and trimming were inferred from the DNA itself. This sample comprises just over 200,000 clones, 75% to 80% of them detected only once. Over 9.5% of the sample comes from the top ten.

The source of the sample is a study of cytotoxic CD8 clonotypes in ibrutinib-treated CLL (TCRdb year 2021). Notes on the research overall: The cohort included more than 14 treatment-naive and approximately twelve relapsed/refractory patients; under 18 were IGHV unmutated. Responses were partial in 25 or so patients and complete in 2; after median 68 months follow-up, roughly 14 stayed in remission and around 12 progressed. The response samples were drawn at a median of roughly twelve months into treatment, with a range of about 6 to 40 months. An average of roughly 250,000 productive templates and 94,082 productive rearrangements was obtained per sample. Of the 90 or so participants in the trial, 20 to 30 had longitudinal samples available. Cryopreserved peripheral blood mononuclear cells were obtained before treatment, at response, and at either sustained remission or disease progression. Every sample from remission and from progressive disease was obtained while the patients were still on ibrutinib. Overall study outcomes, separate from this receptor: An increase in clonality was observed at ibrutinib response, with clonality remaining stable during sustained remission and falling back toward baseline at progression. Public clonotypes were rare and either shrank or stayed stable during treatment, and the rise in clonality at ibrutinib response reflected expansion of private clonotypes. At baseline, clonality was higher than in age-matched healthy donors and showed a strong correlation with circulating CD8+ T-cell counts. Sampling times were not matched between patients in sustained remission and patients whose disease was progressing, and lymph node repertoires were not examined.

In the paper's terms, the time point label means: about a year on ibrutinib. For TCR beta library preparation, 1.5 to 2 micrograms of genomic DNA were extracted from the cryopreserved PBMCs. Longitudinal blood samples from CLL patients on ibrutinib monotherapy underwent high-throughput TCR beta sequencing. The patients were enrolled in a single-center, open-label phase 2 trial of ibrutinib monotherapy. The sequence was collected from a human donor with chronic lymphocytic leukemia. Sequencing used PBMCs, obtained after 12 months of ibrutinib treatment.

CDR3 loop: CASSEARWDRNYGYTF. Here is the DNA: TGTGCCAGCAGTGAAGCGAGGTGGGACCGCAACTATGGCTACACCTTC. The rearrangement combines TRBV6-1 with TRBJ1-2; tentative D gene TRBD1, with 5 bases matching. The trim is 0 bases for V and 2 bases for J, with a gap of 13 bases between the germline ends. The germline V gene supplies CDR1 MNHNS and CDR2 SASEGT. Measured from the cysteine to the phenylalanine, the CDR3 is 16 residues long. Only the CDR3 DNA stays, 48 bases, in frame from base 1.